This TCR beta chain came from a study of T-cell memory formation after mild COVID-19. The study, taken as a whole, reports: The study detected some responding clones in pre-infection memory, suggesting cross-reactive memory joined. Among contracting clones, CD4+ were mainly CM/EM and CD8+ enriched in EMRA.

Comment on this clonotype: No antigen is known for it.

One entry per CDR3 protein results from TCRdb running MiXCR on the 5' RACE reads. Of 90,000 to 130,000 distinct CDR3 sequences in the sample, roughly a sixth were seen once. The receptor was isolated from a young man who had mild COVID-19 (a few samples of this study predate the infection). Cell type and time point are not known. The sequenced sample was PBMCs or a T cell subset sorted from them (not recorded which).

The CDR3 loop is CASSDRDYGYTF. The CDR3, as DNA: TGTGCCAGCTCGGACAGGGACTATGGCTACACCTTC. This chain uses TRBV3-1 with TRBJ1-2; the match to TRBD1 covers 8 bases. Germline V gene lookup returns CDR1 LGHDT and CDR2 YNNKEL (reference sequence). J gave up 3 bases and V 8 bases, and 2 bases lay outside the gene matches. The CDR3 spans 12 residues.